Listed below are T cell receptor beta chains from one sample, sequenced in a study of control samples from healthy donors and cancer patients. Some clones are missing from TCRdb's copy, which holds only in-frame ones; the method was immunoSEQ multiplex PCR. The repertoire holds 130,000 or so clones, with around nine tenths as singletons. Sequencing was performed on blood. These receptors originate from a middle-aged man in good health. CDR3s include the opening cysteine and the closing phenylalanine or tryptophan. D genes are given only for firm matches. Clone size is given for some rows only: seen once, a few or many times, or a class if the clone is expanded.

D gene	J gene	clone size	V gene	CDR3 DNA	CDR3 protein
TRBD1	TRBJ2-2	NA	TRBV24-1	TGTGCCACCCGTACAGGGGACACCGGGGAGCTGTTTTTT	CATRTGDTGELFF
TRBD2	TRBJ2-3	NA	TRBV10-3	TGTGCCATCATGGGCGGGGGGGCCTCAGATACGCAGTATTTT	CAIMGGGASDTQYF
NA	TRBJ2-5	once	TRBV6-5	TGTGCCAGCAGTTACGATCACTCTAGGTTAGAGACCCAGTACTTC	CASSYDHSRLETQYF
NA	TRBJ1-2	NA	TRBV11-2	TGTGCCAGCAGTCCTAGCGGGGTCTCTGGAGGCTACACCTTC	CASSPSGVSGGYTF
TRBD1	TRBJ2-1	NA	TRBV9	TGTGCCAGCAGCACCAGACGGGACAGGGTGGGCCATGAGCAGTTCTTC	CASSTRRDRVGHEQFF
NA	TRBJ1-5	NA	TRBV19	TGTGCCAGTAGTATTGCAGGTACCTATCAGCCCCAGCATTTT	CASSIAGTYQPQHF
NA	TRBJ1-5	NA	TRBV28	TGTGCCAGCCAACAGGGAGGGAATCAGCCCCAGCATTTT	CASQQGGNQPQHF
NA	TRBJ1-3	NA	TRBV5-8	TGTGCCAGCAGCTTGCGGCGGGGAAGCTCTGGAAACACCATATATTTT	CASSLRRGSSGNTIYF
NA	TRBJ2-5	NA	TRBV11-1	TGTGCCAGCAGCTACCGGACGCCTGAAGAGACCCAGTACTTC	CASSYRTPEETQYF
NA	TRBJ1-2	NA	TRBV7-8	TGTGCCAGCAGCTTTTTCGGGGGTTCCTCTGTCTATTATGGCTACACCTTC	CASSFFGGSSVYYGYTF
NA	TRBJ2-2	NA	TRBV7-3	TGTGCCAGCAGCTTAACGTTAGCGGCCCCCGGGGAGCTGTTTTTT	CASSLTLAAPGELFF
NA	TRBJ2-3	NA	TRBV5-6	TGTGCCAGCAGCCCCCAAACAGATACGCAGTATTTT	CASSPQTDTQYF
TRBD1	TRBJ1-6	NA	TRBV5-6	TGTGCCAGCAGCTGGACAGGGGAGTCCTATAATTCACCCCTCCACTTT	CASSWTGESYNSPLHF
NA	TRBJ1-5	NA	TRBV4-1	TGCGCCAGCAGCAGCGGCAGGCCCGTTAAACGCAATCAGCCCCAGCATTTT	CASSSGRPVKRNQPQHF
TRBD1	TRBJ2-7	few	TRBV28	TGTGCCAGCAGTATGGACAGGGCATCCTCTATCCGTGGTGATTACGAGCAGTACTTC	CASSMDRASSIRGDYEQYF
NA	TRBJ2-3	NA	TRBV5-1	TGCGCCAGCAGCTTGCTGGGGTCGGAAGATACGCAGTATTTT	CASSLLGSEDTQYF
TRBD1	TRBJ2-3	NA	TRBV6-5	TGTGCCAGCAGTTACTCGGGGACAGGGTCCGCAGATACGCAGTATTTT	CASSYSGTGSADTQYF
NA	TRBJ2-2	NA	TRBV30	TGTGCCTGGAATCCCCGAAACACCGGGGAGCTGTTTTTT	CAWNPRNTGELFF
TRBD1	TRBJ1-1	NA	TRBV5-1	TGCGCCAGCAGCTTGCACCGACAGGGTAGCACTGAAGCTTTCTTT	CASSLHRQGSTEAFF
NA	TRBJ2-1	NA	TRBV7-2	TGTGCCAGCAGCAAAAGGGGCGGGGGACAAGGGGACAATGAGCAGTTCTTC	CASSKRGGGQGDNEQFF
NA	TRBJ2-7	NA	TRBV28	TGTGCCAGCAGCCTTACAGGGTTCGACTACGAGCAGTACTTC	CASSLTGFDYEQYF
NA	TRBJ2-2	NA	TRBV5-4	TGTGCCAGCAGCTTGTCGGCAGGGATGACCGGGGAGCTGTTTTTT	CASSLSAGMTGELFF
NA	TRBJ1-1	NA	TRBV2	TGTGCCAGCAGTGAAAGGACAGTGAACACTGAAGCTTTCTTT	CASSERTVNTEAFF
NA	TRBJ1-2	NA	TRBV7-9	TGTGCCAGCAGCTCTATGGAGGGTTCTGGGGCTAACTATGGCTACACCTTC	CASSSMEGSGANYGYTF
TRBD1	TRBJ2-7	once	TRBV24-1	TGTGCCACCAGTGACTTAACAGGGGATGAGCAGTACTTC	CATSDLTGDEQYF
NA	TRBJ1-1	NA	TRBV3-1/TRBV3-2	TGTGCCAGCAGCCAAGATATCGTCCCAGGGAACACTGAAGCTTTCTTT	CASSQDIVPGNTEAFF
NA	TRBJ2-6	NA	TRBV9	TGTGCCAGCAGCCCAAACCCATTAGGGGGGGGGACTGGGGCCAACGTCCTGACTTTC	CASSPNPLGGGTGANVLTF
NA	TRBJ1-3	NA	TRBV28	TGTGCCAGCAGCTCCCAGCCTAGAAACACCATATATTTT	CASSSQPRNTIYF
NA	TRBJ2-5	NA	TRBV21-1	TGTGCCAGCAGCAAACGAGCCCTCGGCGAGACCCAGTACTTC	CASSKRALGETQYF
NA	TRBJ2-2	NA	TRBV28	TGTGCCAGCAGTTTGGGGGGTTGGACCGGGGAGCTGTTTTTT	CASSLGGWTGELFF
TRBD1	TRBJ1-2	NA	TRBV28	TGTGCCAGCAGTCGCCGGGACAGGGCAAATGGCTACACCTTC	CASSRRDRANGYTF
TRBD2	TRBJ2-7	NA	TRBV4-2	TGTGCCAGCAGCCAAGGCTTGGGGCTAGCGGGGAGTCTAACCTACGAGCAGTACTTC	CASSQGLGLAGSLTYEQYF
TRBD1	TRBJ1-6	NA	TRBV13	TGTGCCAGCAGCAATTCCCAGGGGGAAAGATACGGCTCCTATAATTCACCCCTCCACTTT	CASSNSQGERYGSYNSPLHF
NA	TRBJ1-4	NA	TRBV27	TGTGCCAGCAGTTTTGGCAGAAATGAAAAACTGTTTTTT	CASSFGRNEKLFF
NA	TRBJ1-2	NA	TRBV24-1	TGTGCCACCAGTGATTCGAATCCGACAGGAATCTATGGCTACACCTTC	CATSDSNPTGIYGYTF
TRBD1	TRBJ1-1	NA	TRBV4-1	TGCGCCAGCAGCCAAGATCGAGGGGGCCTGGGCACTGAAGCTTTCTTT	CASSQDRGGLGTEAFF
NA	TRBJ2-7	NA	TRBV20-1	TGCAGTGCTAGTTTGAGGAACTACGAGCAGTACTTC	CSASLRNYEQYF
NA	TRBJ2-1	NA	TRBV2	TGTGCCAGCAGGGGGATGACAAATAATCTGGGCAATGAGCAGTTCTTC	CASRGMTNNLGNEQFF
NA	TRBJ1-3	NA	TRBV25-1	TGTGCCAGCACGGAGGGGCTCTCTGGAAACACCATATATTTT	CASTEGLSGNTIYF
NA	TRBJ2-3	NA	TRBV6-5	TGTGCCAGCATCTTACAAAGGGGGACAGATACGCAGTATTTT	CASILQRGTDTQYF